This T cell receptor beta chain comes out of a study of blood T cell repertoires in COVID-19. V lost 3 bases, J lost 2 bases, and 11 bases stayed unmatched. This CDR3 contains 18 residues. Germline CDR1 is MDHEN and CDR2 is SYDVKM. Study processing details: Reference gene primers were amplified, and this amplification served to estimate nucleated cell counts. Some clones are missing from TCRdb's copy, which holds only in-frame ones; the method was immunoSEQ multiplex PCR. Clone size and the V and J calls come from that table; the DNA yielded D and trimming. In the table there are 52,000 or so clones, almost 90% of which are singletons.

This TCR derives from a man aged 60 to 69 with active COVID-19. The rearrangement uses TRBV28 and TRBJ2-3, with 10 bases fitting TRBD2. Sample: peripheral blood. The CDR3 DNA follows: TGTGCCAGCAGTTTTCAGCGGGAGGGCGTTGGGTACACAGATACGCAGTATTTT. This sequence encodes CASSFQREGVGYTDTQYF. Full variable domain (missing parts from reference TRBV28 and TRBJ2-3): DVKVTQSSRYLVKRTGEKVFLECVQDMDHENMFWYRQDPGLGLRLIYFSYDVKMKEKGDIPEGYSVSREKKERFSLILESASTNQTSMYLCASSFQREGVGYTDTQYFGPGTRLTVL.